This TCR beta chain originates from a study of cytomegalovirus exposure and HLA in healthy donors. Study-level background: The approximately 120 validation repertoires and the approximately 690 first-cohort repertoires shared a platform, a later analysis reported.

The study's findings and limits: Under in vitro conditions, a few CMV-associated chains were confirmed as specific for CMV antigens. Using the classifier, cytomegalovirus status was reportedly diagnosed with high specificity and sensitivity. TCR sequences were mostly rare, though some public TCRs occurred in many donors.

Germline V gene data show CDR1 as MNHNS and CDR2 as SASEGT. The CDR3 spans 13 residues. Trimming left V 6 bases short and J 3 bases short, with 12 bases between. Details on this clone: Its antigen is not identified.

TCRdb keeps only in-frame clones here, not all; method: immunoSEQ multiplex PCR. The sample records 90,000 or so clones, around 85% being singletons. The rearrangement joins TRBV6-1 to TRBJ2-7; D unclear. The material sequenced was PBMCs. This clonotype originated in a man aged 18 to 30 in good health and CMV-seropositive. The CDR3 DNA follows: TGTGCCAGCAGGGGCCAATCCTTCTACGAGCAGTACTTC. This gives the protein CASRGQSFYEQYF.